The 23 T cell receptor beta chains reported below all come from one sample, sequenced in a study of cytomegalovirus exposure and HLA in healthy donors. Researchers ran the PCR with 60 Vbeta and 13 Jbeta primers. The table came from immunoSEQ multiplex PCR; TCRdb's copy has only in-frame clones and leaves some out. There are 150,000 to 180,000 clones in the sample; around 75% occur only once, and about 8.3% lies in the top ten. Material for sequencing was PBMCs. The receptors derive from a young man in good health and CMV-seropositive.

The rearrangement uses TRBV7-8 and TRBJ1-2; 8 bases match TRBD1. Germline V lookup: CDR1 SGHVS, CDR2 FQNEAQ. This CDR3 is built from 13 residues. The junction had 8 bases not matched to a gene; V was cut back by 7 bases and J by 7 bases. CDR3 nucleotides: TGTGCCAGCACCCGGGCAGGGGGCCGTGGCTACACCTTC. Translation: CASTRAGGRGYTF.

The rearrangement uses TRBV2 and TRBJ1-2; 10 bases agree with TRBD1. Germline CDR1 SNHLY, CDR2 FYNNEI. The CDR3 is 16 residues long. Unmatched junction bases numbered 16, after V lost 8 bases and J lost 7 bases. In DNA, the CDR3 is TGTGCCAGCTTGTGGGACAGGGGTCTAGGGAGTGGTGGCTACACCTTC. Its translation is CASLWDRGLGSGGYTF.

The chain is built from TRBV25-1 and TRBJ1-2; 9 nucleotides match TRBD1. Germline values: CDR1 MGHDK, CDR2 SYGVNS. This CDR3 is built from 13 residues. With 5 bases clipped from V and 8 bases from J, the junction kept 6 bases outside the gene matches. Here the CDR3 DNA reads TGTGCCAGCAGTCGTTCGACAGGGGGAGGCTACACCTTC. This sequence encodes CASSRSTGGGYTF.

This chain links TRBV11-2 with TRBJ1-1; D gene uncertain. Germline V lookup: CDR1 SGHAT, CDR2 FQNNGV. Trimming took off 1 base at V and 7 bases at J, with 13 bases between the two ends. There are 14 residues in the CDR3. The chain's CDR3 is CASSLGAEYFEAFF. DNA of the CDR3: TGTGCCAGCAGCTTAGGGGCAGAATACTTTGAAGCTTTCTTT.

This clone was recorded only once. The gene calls are TRBV7-3 and TRBJ2-2; perhaps TRBD2 as D (5 bases). V was shortened by 6 bases and J by 0 bases, with 11 bases between the two germline ends. Germline CDR1 and CDR2: SGHTA and FQGTGA. This CDR3 spans 15 amino acids. The CDR3 is CASSSRTSNTGELFF. DNA for the CDR3: TGTGCCAGCAGTTCACGGACTTCGAACACCGGGGAGCTGTTTTTT.

The genes are TRBV7-8 and TRBJ1-1, with a weak D call TRBD1 (5 bases). The CDR3 length is 14 residues. Germline V gene lookup returns CDR1 SGHVS and CDR2 FQNEAQ. The V end lost 4 bases, the J end lost 8 bases, and 17 bases lay between the germline ends. CDR3 DNA sequence: TGTGCCAGCAGCTCCTTTAAGCGGGGGATGGAAGCTTTCTTT. This translates into CASSSFKRGMEAFF.

The CDR3 DNA sequence: TGTGCCAGCAGCTCCTTTCGGCAGGGGTGGTCTGGCTACACCTTC. Protein product: CASSSFRQGWSGYTF. The chain is built from TRBV11-2 and TRBJ1-2; D might be TRBD1 (6 bases). The CDR3 spans 15 residues. V gave up 4 bases and J gave up 7 bases, with 19 bases separating them. Germline values: CDR1 SGHAT, CDR2 FQNNGV.

The V call is TRBV6-5, the J call TRBJ2-7; possible D gene TRBD2, 7 bases. Germline V gene lookup returns CDR1 MNHEY and CDR2 SVGAGI. CDR3 size: 15 residues. Trimming removed 6 bases from V and 2 bases from J, with 17 bases in between. DNA of the CDR3: TGTGCCAGCAGGACCGCGGCGGGGGCAGCCTACGAGCAGTACTTC. Protein product: CASRTAAGAAYEQYF.

J is TRBJ2-5 and V is TRBV21-1; the table gives TRBD1 as D, unverified against the DNA. TRBV21-1 represents a pseudogene. CDR3 length equals 14 residues. CDR3 sequence reads: CASSARGAREEQYF. CDR3 DNA sequence: TGTGCCAGCAGCGCCCGTGGGGCCAGGGAAGAGCAGTACTTC.

The rearrangement joins TRBV30 to TRBJ1-4; weak D call: TRBD1 (6 bases). The V end was cut by 7 bases, the J end by 7 bases, with 13 bases between. The germline gives CDR1 GTSNPN, CDR2 SVGIG (reference sequence). The CDR3 has 12 amino acids. The CDR3 is CAYRTVGEKLFF. CDR3 bases: TGTGCCTACAGGACAGTAGGTGAAAAACTGTTTTTT.

The chain joins TRBV29-1 to TRBJ1-5; TRBD1 is a possible D gene (5 bases). This CDR3 contains 16 residues. The V gene lost 6 bases and the J gene lost 4 bases, with 22 bases spanning the gap. Germline V gives CDR1 SQVTM, CDR2 ANQGSEA. CDR3 nucleotides: TGCAGCGTCCTAATTGGCGGGGCAGGCGCTAATCAGCCCCAGCATTTT. Translation gives CSVLIGGAGANQPQHF.

The chain combines TRBV29-1 with TRBJ1-2; possible D gene TRBD1, 6 bases. The CDR3 loop spans 12 amino acids. Trimming shortened V by 7 bases and J by 4 bases, and 13 bases separated the two germline ends. Germline V gene lookup returns CDR1 SQVTM and CDR2 ANQGSEA. The CDR3 DNA is TGCAGCGCCCGGGGGGGCCTCTATGGCTACACCTTC. Translation: CSARGGLYGYTF.

The gene calls are TRBV4-1 and TRBJ1-2; 7 nucleotides agree with TRBD1. Germline V lookup: CDR1 MGHRA, CDR2 YSYEKL. The CDR3 consists of 16 residues. V lost 3 bases and J lost 2; bases outside the gene matches: 9. The CDR3 DNA follows: TGCGCCAGCAGCCACCCCGGGACAGCCTCGAACTATGGCTACACCTTC. Its translation is CASSHPGTASNYGYTF.

The chain combines TRBV5-6 with TRBJ2-7, with TRBD1 matching over 9 bases. This CDR3 region has 14 residues. Germline CDR1 reads SGHDT; CDR2 reads YYEEEE. V shed 4 bases and J 4 bases; nucleotides not matched to a gene: 6. CDR3 amino acids: CASSSDRGWYEQYF. Here the CDR3 DNA reads TGTGCCAGCAGCAGCGACAGGGGGTGGTACGAGCAGTACTTC.

J is TRBJ2-3 and V is TRBV20-1, with a weak D call TRBD1 (5 bases). This CDR3 contains 11 residues. Trimming took off 7 bases at V and 6 bases at J, with 11 bases between the two ends. Germline CDR1 DFQATT, CDR2 SNEGSKA (reference sequence). CDR3 nucleotide sequence: TGCAGTGTCCCCAGGGTCGATACGCAGTATTTT. This codes for CSVPRVDTQYF.

The chain has TRBV27 and TRBJ2-1; D uncertain. The CDR3 totals 12 residues. V lost 5 bases and J lost 5, with 7 bases in between. Germline V lookup: CDR1 MNHEY, CDR2 SMNVEV (reference sequence). The CDR3 DNA reads TGTGCCAGCAGTAACAGACACAATGAGCAGTTCTTC. It translates to CASSNRHNEQFF.

This clone came up a few times. This chain links TRBV27 with TRBJ2-7; 10 bases fit TRBD1. This CDR3 is built from 14 residues. The ends lost 6 bases at V and 3 bases at J; junction bases unmatched: 5. In germline, CDR1 is MNHEY, CDR2 SMNVEV (reference sequence). CDR3 coding DNA: TGTGCCAGCAGGCGGACAGGGGGAGACTACGAGCAGTACTTC. Translated, it gives CASRRTGGDYEQYF.

The V call is TRBV10-3, the J call TRBJ2-7; 7 bases are shared with TRBD1. J was trimmed by 2 bases and V by 6 bases; bases with no gene match: 1. Germline CDR1 is ENHRY and CDR2 is SYGVKD. The CDR3 covers 12 residues. CDR3 sequence (DNA): TGTGCCATCAGGGACAGGACCTACGAGCAGTACTTC. This gives the protein CAIRDRTYEQYF.

The chain links TRBV7-8 to TRBJ2-5; D unresolved. V was shortened by 3 bases and J by 5 bases, with 7 bases between the two germline ends. Germline V CDR1 and CDR2: SGHVS, FQNEAQ. CDR3 length: 12 residues. The CDR3: CASSFLAETQYF. DNA of the CDR3: TGTGCCAGCAGCTTCTTAGCTGAGACCCAGTACTTC.

This clone was counted between two and nine times. The chain is built from TRBV4-2 and TRBJ2-5, with 15 bases aligning to TRBD2. V lost 0 bases, J lost 5 bases, and 16 bases stayed unmatched. The CDR3 has 21 residues. CDR1 and CDR2 from the germline V gene are LGHNA and YNFKEQ. The CDR3 bases are TGTGCCAGCAGCCAAGAGGTCCATGTCCGTGGACTAGCGGGGGGGCCGGAGACCCAGTACTTC. It specifies CASSQEVHVRGLAGGPETQYF.

The chain uses TRBV27 and TRBJ1-6; 9 positions agree with TRBD1. CDR1 and CDR2 from the germline V gene are MNHEY and SMNVEV (reference sequence). The CDR3 sequence is 14 residues long. The junction had 5 bases not matched to a gene; V was cut back by 6 bases and J by 8 bases. CDR3 protein: CASRPGQGYSPLHF. CDR3 in DNA: TGTGCCAGCAGGCCGGGACAGGGATATTCACCCCTCCACTTT.

The CDR3 region has the DNA TGTGCCAGCCAGACAGGGGCGCTGAGCACAGATACGCAGTATTTT. Encoded protein: CASQTGALSTDTQYF. The V and J genes are TRBV28 and TRBJ2-3; TRBD1 aligns across 8 bases. V lost 8 bases to trimming and J lost 0 bases; unmatched junction nucleotides: 7. Germline CDR1 MDHEN, CDR2 SYDVKM. This CDR3 is built from 15 residues. Combining the CDR3 with reference TRBV28 and TRBJ2-3 gives the whole variable domain DVKVTQSSRYLVKRTGEKVFLECVQDMDHENMFWYRQDPGLGLRLIYFSYDVKMKEKGDIPEGYSVSREKKERFSLILESASTNQTSMYLCASQTGALSTDTQYFGPGTRLTVL.

The rearrangement uses TRBV10-1 and TRBJ2-7; 7 nucleotides align to TRBD1. From germline, CDR1 is WNHNN and CDR2 SYGVQD (reference sequence). J lost 3 bases, V lost 5 bases, and 10 bases had no gene match. The CDR3 is 15 residues long. The CDR3 region is CASSLSRQGNYEQYF. The CDR3 DNA reads TGCGCCAGCAGTCTTAGCCGACAGGGTAACTACGAGCAGTACTTC.